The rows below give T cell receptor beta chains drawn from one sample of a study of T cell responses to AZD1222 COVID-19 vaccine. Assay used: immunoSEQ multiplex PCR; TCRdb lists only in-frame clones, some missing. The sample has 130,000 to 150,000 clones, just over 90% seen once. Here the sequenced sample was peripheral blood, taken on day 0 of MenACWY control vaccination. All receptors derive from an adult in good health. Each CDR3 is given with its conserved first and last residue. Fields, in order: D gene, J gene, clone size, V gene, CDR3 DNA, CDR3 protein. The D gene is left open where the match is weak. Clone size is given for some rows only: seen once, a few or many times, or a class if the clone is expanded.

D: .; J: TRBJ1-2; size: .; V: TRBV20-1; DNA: TGCAGTGCCATCCGGACTTATGGCTACACCTTC; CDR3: CSAIRTYGYTF
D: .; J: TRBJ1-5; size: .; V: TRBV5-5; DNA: TGTGCCAGCAGCTTGGCTGGGATCGAAAGCAATCAGCCCCAGCATTTT; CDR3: CASSLAGIESNQPQHF
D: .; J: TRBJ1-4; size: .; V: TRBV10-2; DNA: TGCGCCAGCAGTGAAGGCAGGGTGGGGGAAAAACTGTTTTTT; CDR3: CASSEGRVGEKLFF
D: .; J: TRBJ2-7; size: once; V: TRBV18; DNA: TGTGCCAGCTCACGAGGGGGGGACGAGCAGTACTTC; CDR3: CASSRGGDEQYF
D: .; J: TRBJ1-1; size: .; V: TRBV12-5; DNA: TGTGCTAGTGGTTTGCCTATGGGCGTAGACGCTGAAGCTTTCTTT; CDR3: CASGLPMGVDAEAFF
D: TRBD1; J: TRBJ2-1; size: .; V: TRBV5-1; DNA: TGCGCCAGCAGCCCCCCCACCGGGACAGACTCCTACAATGAGCAGTTCTTC; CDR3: CASSPPTGTDSYNEQFF
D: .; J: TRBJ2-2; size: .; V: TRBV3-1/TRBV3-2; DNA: TGTGCCAGCAGCCAAGGGGCCCGACAGGCCGGGGAGCTGTTTTTT; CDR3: CASSQGARQAGELFF
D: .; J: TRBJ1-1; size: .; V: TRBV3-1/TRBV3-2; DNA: TGTGCCAGCAGCCAAGATCCTATGTCCCCGAACACTGAAGCTTTCTTT; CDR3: CASSQDPMSPNTEAFF
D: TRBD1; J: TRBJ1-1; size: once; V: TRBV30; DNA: TGTGCCTGGCAGGGGGAGGGGAACACTGAAGCTTTCTTT; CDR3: CAWQGEGNTEAFF
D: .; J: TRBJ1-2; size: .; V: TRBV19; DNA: TGTGCCAGTAGTATGAGAGGGGGTTATGGCTACACCTTC; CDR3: CASSMRGGYGYTF
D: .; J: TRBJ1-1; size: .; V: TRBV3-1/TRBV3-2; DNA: TGTGCCAGCAGCCGACAGGAAAGCACTGAAGCTTTCTTT; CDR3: CASSRQESTEAFF
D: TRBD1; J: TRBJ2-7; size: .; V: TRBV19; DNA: TGTGCCAGTAGTATGTGGGACAGGGAGAACGAGCAGTACTTC; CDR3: CASSMWDRENEQYF
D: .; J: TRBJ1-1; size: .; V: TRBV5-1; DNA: TGCGCCAGCAGCTTAAGGGGGGAGAACACTGAAGCTTTCTTT; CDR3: CASSLRGENTEAFF
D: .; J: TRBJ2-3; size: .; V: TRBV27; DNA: TGTGCCAGCAGTTTAAGGGGGGTCGGGGAGAGCACAGATACGCAGTATTTT; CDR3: CASSLRGVGESTDTQYF
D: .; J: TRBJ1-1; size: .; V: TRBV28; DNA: TGTGCCAGCACCACGACCCCGGGAACCAAAGCTTTCTTT; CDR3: CASTTTPGTKAFF
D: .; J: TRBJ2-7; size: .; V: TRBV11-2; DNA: TGTGCCAGCAGTCTTACTATCGAGCAGTACTTC; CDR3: CASSLTIEQYF
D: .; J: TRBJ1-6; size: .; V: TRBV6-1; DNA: TGTGCCAGCAGTGAAATAGCACATTCCTCACCCCTCCACTTT; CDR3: CASSEIAHSSPLHF
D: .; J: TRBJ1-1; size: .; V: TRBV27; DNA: TGTGCCAGCAGTCCCCGTCCGTGGAACACTGAAGCTTTCTTT; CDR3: CASSPRPWNTEAFF
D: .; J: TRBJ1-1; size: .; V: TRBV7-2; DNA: TGTGCCAGCAGCTTTACAGGGATGAACACTGAAGCTTTCTTT; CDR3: CASSFTGMNTEAFF
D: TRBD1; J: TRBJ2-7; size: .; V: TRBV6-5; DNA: TGTGCCAGCAAAGCCGGGACAGGGGGCGTCAACGAGCAGTACTTC; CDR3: CASKAGTGGVNEQYF
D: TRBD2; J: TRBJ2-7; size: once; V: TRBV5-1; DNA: TGCGCCAGCAGCTTGGTGACTAGCGGGAACTACGAGCAGTACTTC; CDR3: CASSLVTSGNYEQYF
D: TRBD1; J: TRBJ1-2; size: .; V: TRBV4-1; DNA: TGCGCCAGCAGCCAAGGTGACAGGGAAAGTGATGGCTACACCTTC; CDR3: CASSQGDRESDGYTF
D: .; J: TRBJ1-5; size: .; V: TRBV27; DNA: TGTGCCAGCAGTTTAGGGGGGGGAGATCAGCCCCAGCATTTT; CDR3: CASSLGGGDQPQHF
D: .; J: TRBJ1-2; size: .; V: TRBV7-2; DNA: TGTGCCAGCAGCTTCCCCGGCAGGGATGGCTATGGCTACACCTTC; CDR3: CASSFPGRDGYGYTF
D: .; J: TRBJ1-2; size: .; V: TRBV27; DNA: TGTGCCAGCAGTTTAAAGCCGGGACAAGGAGGCTACACCTTC; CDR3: CASSLKPGQGGYTF
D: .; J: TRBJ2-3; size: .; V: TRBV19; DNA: TGTGCCAGTAGTATAGGTGGGTCTAGCACAGATACGCAGTATTTT; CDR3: CASSIGGSSTDTQYF